This passage covers 29 T cell receptor beta chains from one sample sequenced in a study of cytomegalovirus exposure and HLA in healthy donors. PCR was performed using 60 Vbeta and 13 Jbeta primers. Data came from immunoSEQ multiplex PCR; TCRdb stores just in-frame clones and leaves some out. Here the sample spans fewer than 300,000 clones, 86% being singletons. Sequencing was carried out using PBMCs. Receptor source: a middle-aged man in good health and CMV-seropositive.

The rearrangement joins TRBV5-1 to TRBJ2-2; no firm D call. The length of the CDR3 is 15 residues. The V and J ends lost 0 bases and 2 bases respectively, with 8 bases between them. Germline lookup yields CDR1 SGHRS and CDR2 YFSETQ. The CDR3 is CASSLAGINTGELFF. In DNA form, the CDR3 reads TGCGCCAGCAGCTTGGCAGGAATTAACACCGGGGAGCTGTTTTTT.

A single count supports this clone. This rearrangement joins TRBV2 to TRBJ2-3; 11 nucleotides agree with TRBD2. V was pared by 3 bases and J by 15 bases, with 17 bases of the junction left unmatched. The CDR3 is made up of 16 amino acids. Germline lookup yields CDR1 SNHLY and CDR2 FYNNEI. CDR3 sequence (DNA): TGTGCCAGCAGTGAGACAGGCCGACTAGCGGGAACCCCGTACTATTTT. Translating it yields CASSETGRLAGTPYYF.

The chain employs TRBV6-1 and TRBJ1-1; 8 nucleotides align to TRBD1. This CDR3 contains 13 residues. Germline V gene lookup returns CDR1 MNHNS and CDR2 SASEGT. The V and J ends lost 11 bases and 1 base, in that order; junction bases with no gene match: 6. CDR3 sequence (DNA): TGTGCCGTCAACAGGGGGTGGAACACTGAAGCTTTCTTT. Encoded protein: CAVNRGWNTEAFF.

This chain links TRBV5-4 with TRBJ2-5; D is possibly TRBD2 (5 bases). Germline values: CDR1 SGHNT, CDR2 YYREEE (reference sequence). CDR3 length equals 15 residues. Trimming pared 4 bases from V and 4 bases from J, leaving 17 bases between. The CDR3 DNA is TGTGCCAGCAGCCGAAGCGGAGAGGCGGGAGAGACCCAGTACTTC. The encoded protein is CASSRSGEAGETQYF.

As concerns this clone: Other nucleotide sequences from this sample produce the same CDR3. V gene TRBV19 combines with J gene TRBJ2-1; 9 bases are shared with TRBD1. There are 15 residues in the CDR3. Germline V gene data show CDR1 as LNHDA and CDR2 as SQIVND (reference sequence). J lost 0 bases, V lost 5 bases, and 2 bases had no gene match. The CDR3 nucleotides are TGTGCCAGTAGTCGGGACAGGGTCTCCTACAATGAGCAGTTCTTC. Translated: CASSRDRVSYNEQFF. The full variable domain, in which reference TRBV19 and TRBJ2-1 provide the parts outside the CDR3, is DGGITQSPKYLFRKEGQNVTLSCEQNLNHDAMYWYRQDPGQGLRLIYYSQIVNDFQKGDIAEGYSVSREKKESFPLTVTSAQKNPTAFYLCASSRDRVSYNEQFFGPGTRLTVL.

This clone appeared a single time. This rearrangement joins TRBV2 to TRBJ2-3; 11 bases match TRBD1. Germline assignment: CDR1 SNHLY and CDR2 FYNNEI. The V gene end was trimmed by 7 bases and the J gene end by 8 bases; junction bases not matched to a gene: 8. The CDR3 runs 14 residues. CDR3 in amino acids: CASKGTGGFGTQYF. The CDR3 DNA reads TGTGCCAGCAAAGGGACAGGGGGTTTCGGTACGCAGTATTTT.

This clone was recorded once. The rearrangement links TRBV7-8 to TRBJ1-5; D may be TRBD1 (6 bases). Between the trimmed V and J ends, which lost 3 bases and 3 bases, there was a span of 9 bases. The CDR3 has 14 residues. CDR1 SGHVS and CDR2 FQNEAQ come from the germline V gene. The DNA of the CDR3 is TGTGCCAGCAGCTTGGACAGCCTCAATCAGCCCCAGCATTTT. The encoded protein is CASSLDSLNQPQHF.

The chain combines TRBV29-1 with TRBJ1-2, with TRBD1 identical over 7 bases. Looked up from germline, CDR1 is SQVTM and CDR2 is ANQGSEA. Trimming cost V 6 bases and J 3 bases; bases outside gene matches: 10. The CDR3 has 14 amino acids. This chain's CDR3 is CSVRTGALYYGYTF. CDR3 DNA sequence: TGCAGCGTCAGAACAGGGGCTCTATACTATGGCTACACCTTC. Using reference TRBV29-1 and TRBJ1-2 for the parts outside the CDR3, the full variable domain is SAVISQKPSRDICQRGTSLTIQCQVDSQVTMMFWYRQQPGQSLTLIATANQGSEATYESGFVIDKFPISRPNLTFSTLTVSNMSPEDSSIYLCSVRTGALYYGYTFGSGTRLTVV.

The chain couples TRBV5-8 to TRBJ2-3; TRBD1 aligns across 9 bases. The CDR3 runs 14 residues. CDR1 and CDR2 (germline): SGHTS, YDEGEE. The V and J ends lost 4 bases and 6 bases, in that order; junction bases with no gene match: 6. CDR3 sequence reads: CASSRGQGGDTQYF. The CDR3 bases are TGTGCCAGCAGCCGGGGACAGGGCGGGGATACGCAGTATTTT.

This clone is a singleton in its sample. The chain couples TRBV5-4 to TRBJ1-2, with 7 nucleotides matching TRBD1. Germline V lookup: CDR1 SGHNT, CDR2 YYREEE (reference sequence). This CDR3 region has 15 residues. With 3 bases clipped from V and 3 bases from J, the junction kept 8 bases outside the gene matches. The CDR3 region is CASSYTGVGDYGYTF. The CDR3 DNA follows: TGTGCCAGCAGCTACACAGGGGTCGGGGACTATGGCTACACCTTC.

The rearrangement uses TRBV7-2 and TRBJ2-7; TRBD2 matches at 7 bases. Trimming removed 2 bases from V and 2 bases from J; junction bases left unmatched: 3. The germline V gene has CDR1 SGHTA and CDR2 FQGNSA. The CDR3 is 14 amino acids. The CDR3 sequence: CASSLWAGAYEQYF. The CDR3 DNA follows: TGTGCCAGCAGCTTATGGGCGGGGGCCTACGAGCAGTACTTC.

The chain links TRBV7-9 to TRBJ1-4; D perhaps matches TRBD1 (6 bases). This CDR3 region has 15 residues. Between the trimmed V and J ends, which lost 1 base and 8 bases, there was a span of 14 bases. In germline, CDR1 is SEHNR, CDR2 FQNEAQ (reference sequence). CDR3 nucleotide sequence: TGTGCCAGCAGCTTAGTGGGGGACACATGGGAAAAACTGTTTTTT. This codes for CASSLVGDTWEKLFF.

The chain has TRBV4-2 and TRBJ2-2; 11 bases are shared with TRBD2. CDR1 is LGHNA, CDR2 YNFKEQ, per germline. The CDR3 runs to 17 residues. Unmatched junction bases numbered 4, after V lost 4 bases and J lost 0 bases. In DNA, the CDR3 is TGTGCCAGCAGCCGTGGGACTAGCGGTCCGAACACCGGGGAGCTGTTTTTT. Protein: CASSRGTSGPNTGELFF.

This chain connects TRBV30 to TRBJ2-1, with a weak D call TRBD2 (6 bases). Trimming took 2 bases from V and 6 from J, leaving 8 bases between them. The CDR3 spans 12 residues. Germline V CDR1 and CDR2: GTSNPN, SVGIG (reference sequence). CDR3 in amino acids: CAWSRGINEQFF. Here the CDR3 DNA reads TGTGCCTGGAGTCGGGGGATCAATGAGCAGTTCTTC.

This chain joins TRBV25-1 and TRBJ2-6, with D unresolved. This CDR3 comprises 14 residues. V was trimmed by 8 bases and J by 0 bases, leaving 8 bases between them. Germline CDR1 reads MGHDK; CDR2 reads SYGVNS. In nucleotides, the CDR3 is TGTGCCAGCGGCCCCAGCTCTGGGGCCAACGTCCTGACTTTC. Its translation: CASGPSSGANVLTF.

CDR3 sequence reads: CASDGQVVKSEAFF. In DNA form, the CDR3 reads TGTGCCAGCGATGGCCAGGTCGTTAAGTCTGAAGCTTTCTTT. This sequence joins TRBV7-9 and TRBJ1-1; unclear D gene. There are 14 residues in the CDR3. In germline, CDR1 is SEHNR, CDR2 FQNEAQ (reference sequence). Trimming took 8 bases from V and 6 from J, leaving 19 bases between them. Full variable domain (missing parts from reference TRBV7-9 and TRBJ1-1): DTGVSQNPRHKITKRGQNVTFRCDPISEHNRLYWYRQTLGQGPEFLTYFQNEAQLEKSRLLSDRFSAERPKGSFSTLEIQRTEQGDSAMYLCASDGQVVKSEAFFGQGTRLTVV.

The chain is built from TRBV5-1 and TRBJ1-1, with D possibly matching TRBD1 (5 bases). The CDR3 covers 14 residues. Germline assignment: CDR1 SGHRS and CDR2 YFSETQ. V lost 0 bases to trimming and J lost 5 bases, with 11 bases between them. CDR3 protein: CASSLETEGTEAFF. CDR3 coding DNA: TGCGCCAGCAGCTTGGAGACGGAGGGGACTGAAGCTTTCTTT. The full variable domain, with the rest looked up from reference TRBV5-1 and TRBJ1-1, is KAGVTQTPRYLIKTRGQQVTLSCSPISGHRSVSWYQQTPGQGLQFLFEYFSETQRNKGNFPGRFSGRQFSNSRSEMNVSTLELGDSALYLCASSLETEGTEAFFGQGTRLTVV.

The chain joins TRBV6-1 to TRBJ2-1; TRBD2 matches at 10 bases. The junction had 10 bases not matched to a gene; V was cut back by 2 bases and J by 0 bases. This CDR3 has 19 amino acids. Germline CDR1 and CDR2: MNHNS and SASEGT. The CDR3 sequence is CASSEKSGTSGVSYNEQFF. The CDR3 bases are TGTGCCAGCAGTGAAAAGTCTGGAACTAGCGGGGTCTCCTACAATGAGCAGTTCTTC.

This sequence joins TRBV28 and TRBJ1-5, with 7 bases fitting TRBD1. J gave up 4 bases and V 6 bases, and 6 bases lay outside the gene matches. The germline V gene has CDR1 MDHEN and CDR2 SYDVKM. The length of the CDR3 is 14 residues. CDR3 nucleotide sequence: TGTGCCAGCAGGACCACAGGGGCGAATCAGCCCCAGCATTTT. It encodes CASRTTGANQPQHF.

This chain connects TRBV30 to TRBJ2-5, with TRBD2 identical over 12 bases. Germline values: CDR1 GTSNPN, CDR2 SVGIG (reference sequence). V dropped 3 bases and J dropped 5; count of bases not matched to a gene: 7. The length of the CDR3 is 15 residues. CDR3 DNA: TGTGCCTGGAGCTTTCTAGCGGGAGGGCCCGAGACCCAGTACTTC. Encoded protein: CAWSFLAGGPETQYF.

CDR3 protein: CASSIGGGSTEAFF. In DNA, the CDR3 is TGTGCCAGTAGTATAGGAGGGGGTAGCACTGAAGCTTTCTTT. The V and J genes are TRBV19 and TRBJ1-1, with D perhaps matching TRBD1 (6 bases). CDR3 length: 14 residues. Deletions cut 1 base from V and 4 bases from J, with 10 bases between. Germline V gene sequence: CDR1 LNHDA, CDR2 SQIVND (reference sequence).

The chain carries TRBV19 and TRBJ1-1, with 7 nucleotides matching TRBD1. This CDR3 comprises 16 residues. J lost 2 bases, V lost 6 bases, and 12 bases had no gene match. The V gene's germline CDR1 is LNHDA and CDR2 SQIVND (reference sequence). CDR3 amino acids: CASSLTQGVGNTEAFF. The CDR3 nucleotides read TGTGCCAGTAGCCTTACGCAGGGGGTGGGCAACACTGAAGCTTTCTTT.

The rearrangement uses TRBV4-3 and TRBJ1-2, with D possibly matching TRBD1 (6 bases). The ends were cut back, 0 bases at V and 6 bases at J, with 17 bases in the middle. Germline values: CDR1 LGHNA, CDR2 YSLEER. The CDR3 spans 16 residues. Here the CDR3 DNA reads TGCGCCAGCAGCCAAGATTGGCAAGACAGGTCTAATGGCTACACCTTC. This translates into CASSQDWQDRSNGYTF.

The chain recombines TRBV2 with TRBJ1-5; D perhaps matches TRBD1 (5 bases). CDR1 is SNHLY and CDR2 is FYNNEI in the germline V gene. The V gene lost 7 bases and the J gene lost 0 bases, with 13 bases spanning the gap. The CDR3 length is 15 residues. This chain's CDR3 is CASTDSLYSNQPQHF. The CDR3 coding sequence is TGTGCCAGCACAGACAGCCTTTATAGCAATCAGCCCCAGCATTTT.

This chain uses TRBV7-8 with TRBJ1-5; D is uncertain. This CDR3 has 17 amino acids. The germline V and J ends were trimmed by 1 base and 0 bases, with 13 bases remaining between them. The V gene's germline CDR1 is SGHVS and CDR2 FQNEAQ. CDR3: CASSLDPPGNSNQPQHF. The CDR3 DNA sequence: TGTGCCAGCAGCTTAGATCCCCCAGGCAATAGCAATCAGCCCCAGCATTTT.

The chain joins TRBV29-1 to TRBJ2-5, with D hard to call. CDR1 is SQVTM and CDR2 is ANQGSEA in the germline V gene. V lost 7 bases and J lost 5, with 8 bases in between. The CDR3 has 10 amino acids. CDR3 loop: CSARMETQYF. The CDR3 DNA reads TGCAGCGCGCGGATGGAGACCCAGTACTTC.

The chain links TRBV28 to TRBJ2-5, with D maybe TRBD2 (7 bases). This CDR3 has 16 amino acids. Per the germline V gene, CDR1 is MDHEN and CDR2 is SYDVKM. V lost 7 bases, J lost 7 bases, and 25 bases lay in between. The CDR3: CASKPGTTGLVGTQYF. The CDR3 coding sequence is TGTGCCAGCAAACCCGGGACTACAGGGTTGGTTGGGACCCAGTACTTC.

This clone appeared once. The chain couples TRBV5-5 to TRBJ1-3; 7 nucleotides line up with TRBD1. The CDR3 covers 14 residues. Germline CDR1 SGHKS, CDR2 YYEKEE (reference sequence). J lost 1 base, V lost 4 bases, and 2 bases had no gene match. In DNA, the CDR3 is TGTGCCAGCAGCGAGGGGGCGTCTGGAAACACCATATATTTT. As protein: CASSEGASGNTIYF.

The chain uses TRBV4-1 and TRBJ2-5, with 10 positions matching TRBD1. The J call may be in error: the DNA end matches TRBJ2-7 better. Germline V lookup: CDR1 MGHRA, CDR2 YSYEKL. The CDR3 contains 15 residues. CDR3 region: CASSRWDRGIYEQYF. The DNA for the CDR3 is TGCGCCAGCAGCCGTTGGGACAGGGGAATCTACGAGCAGTACTTC.